This T cell receptor beta chain was identified in a study of read filtering for tumor transcriptome and immune sequencing. J was trimmed by 5 bases and V by 5 bases; bases with no gene match: 13. CDR1 is SGHTA and CDR2 is FQGNSA in the germline V gene. The CDR3 covers 16 residues. The library was built from around 0.4 ug RNA with molecular barcoded adaptors for alpha/delta and beta/gamma chains. One entry per CDR3 protein, called by TCRdb with MiXCR from the reads. The table has 37,000 or so distinct CDR3 sequences, roughly 13% seen once. At the time of active disease, bone marrow was collected from every patient. This clonotype was observed many times.

Input material: a population of CD138-negative cells sorted from bone marrow. This TCR derives from a donor over 35 with multiple myeloma. The chain has TRBV7-2 and TRBJ2-3, with TRBD1 identical over 7 bases. The CDR3: CASSPRTGGGRDTQYF. CDR3 nucleotide sequence: TGTGCCAGCAGCCCCCGGACAGGTGGGGGAAGAGATACGCAGTATTTT.